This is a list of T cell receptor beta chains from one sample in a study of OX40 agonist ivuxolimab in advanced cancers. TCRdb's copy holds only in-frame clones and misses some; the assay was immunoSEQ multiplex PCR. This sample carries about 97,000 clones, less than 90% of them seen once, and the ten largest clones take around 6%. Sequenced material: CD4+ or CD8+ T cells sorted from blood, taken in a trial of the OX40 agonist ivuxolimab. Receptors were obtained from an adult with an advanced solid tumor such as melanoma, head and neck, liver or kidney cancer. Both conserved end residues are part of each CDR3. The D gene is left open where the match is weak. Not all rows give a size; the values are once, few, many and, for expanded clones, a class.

CDR3 DNA: TGCGCCAGCAGCCGATCCTTCCCGAGCTCCGGCACAGATACGCAGTATTTT; CDR3 protein: CASSRSFPSSGTDTQYF; J gene: TRBJ2-3; clone size: NA; V gene: TRBV4-1; D gene: NA
CDR3 DNA: TGTGCCAGCAGCTCCACAGGGGGCGCGGGCACTGAAGCTTTCTTT; CDR3 protein: CASSSTGGAGTEAFF; J gene: TRBJ1-1; clone size: NA; V gene: TRBV7-9; D gene: TRBD1
CDR3 DNA: TGTGCCAGCAGCCTAATTGGACAGGTAAATGAGCAGTTCTTC; CDR3 protein: CASSLIGQVNEQFF; J gene: TRBJ2-1; clone size: few; V gene: TRBV7-9; D gene: TRBD1
CDR3 DNA: TGTGCCAGCAGTTACACCCACAGGGGTGGTAATGAAAAACTGTTTTTT; CDR3 protein: CASSYTHRGGNEKLFF; J gene: TRBJ1-4; clone size: NA; V gene: TRBV6-5; D gene: TRBD1
CDR3 DNA: TGTGCCAGCAGCTCTTACCGGACAGGGGGCTATGGCTACACCTTC; CDR3 protein: CASSSYRTGGYGYTF; J gene: TRBJ1-2; clone size: few; V gene: TRBV7-9; D gene: TRBD1
CDR3 DNA: TGTGCCGGTACAGGGGGCAACTACAATGAGCAGTTCTTC; CDR3 protein: CAGTGGNYNEQFF; J gene: TRBJ2-1; clone size: NA; V gene: TRBV6-6; D gene: TRBD1
CDR3 DNA: TGTGCCAGCAGCTGGACAACTGATAATTCACCCCTCCACTTT; CDR3 protein: CASSWTTDNSPLHF; J gene: TRBJ1-6; clone size: NA; V gene: TRBV11-3; D gene: NA
CDR3 DNA: TGTGCCACCAGCAGAGTGGCAGGGGACTATGGCTACACCTTC; CDR3 protein: CATSRVAGDYGYTF; J gene: TRBJ1-2; clone size: NA; V gene: TRBV15; D gene: NA
CDR3 DNA: TGTGCCAGTGGCAGTGGCGCTAGCGGGAGGAGAGAGACCCAGTACTTC; CDR3 protein: CASGSGASGRRETQYF; J gene: TRBJ2-5; clone size: once; V gene: TRBV19; D gene: TRBD2
CDR3 DNA: TGTGCCAGCAGCTTAGGCAAGCGGGAGGGCCGAAAGGCGTATGAGCAGTTCTTC; CDR3 protein: CASSLGKREGRKAYEQFF; J gene: TRBJ2-1; clone size: NA; V gene: TRBV7-2; D gene: TRBD2
CDR3 DNA: TGTGCCTGGAGTTCCCGGACAGTATCTGGGGCCAACGTCCTGACTTTC; CDR3 protein: CAWSSRTVSGANVLTF; J gene: TRBJ2-6; clone size: NA; V gene: TRBV30; D gene: NA
CDR3 DNA: TGTGCCAGCAGCCTGGGGGGACAGGGTATGACACCCCTCCACTTT; CDR3 protein: CASSLGGQGMTPLHF; J gene: TRBJ1-6; clone size: NA; V gene: TRBV4-2; D gene: TRBD1
CDR3 DNA: TGTGCCAGCAGCCTCCGGACATCCAATCAGCCCCAGCATTTT; CDR3 protein: CASSLRTSNQPQHF; J gene: TRBJ1-5; clone size: once; V gene: TRBV7-2; D gene: NA
CDR3 DNA: TGCAGCGTTGGGTGGCTTCCTGAGCAGTTCTTC; CDR3 protein: CSVGWLPEQFF; J gene: TRBJ2-1; clone size: NA; V gene: TRBV29-1; D gene: NA
CDR3 DNA: TGTGCCAGCAGCGCCGAGGGACAGGGGATCTATGGCTACACCTTC; CDR3 protein: CASSAEGQGIYGYTF; J gene: TRBJ1-2; clone size: once; V gene: TRBV11-3; D gene: TRBD1
CDR3 DNA: TGTGCCAGCAGCTTGGGTGTCCGTGGCTACACCTTC; CDR3 protein: CASSLGVRGYTF; J gene: TRBJ1-2; clone size: NA; V gene: TRBV11-2; D gene: NA
CDR3 DNA: TGTGCCAGCAGTACGGCGACAGGGGGTGAGACTTTCTTT; CDR3 protein: CASSTATGGETFF; J gene: TRBJ1-1; clone size: once; V gene: TRBV6-5; D gene: TRBD1
CDR3 DNA: TGTGCCAGCAGATACACTGAAGCTTTCTTT; CDR3 protein: CASRYTEAFF; J gene: TRBJ1-1; clone size: NA; V gene: TRBV2; D gene: NA
CDR3 DNA: TGTGCCAGCAGCTCGGGACAGGGAAAGCTCTACGAGCAGTACTTC; CDR3 protein: CASSSGQGKLYEQYF; J gene: TRBJ2-7; clone size: NA; V gene: TRBV7-9; D gene: TRBD1
CDR3 DNA: TGTGCCACCAGCAGAGATTCCCCGGGACTAGCGGGAGGGATCTACAATGAGCAGTTCTTC; CDR3 protein: CATSRDSPGLAGGIYNEQFF; J gene: TRBJ2-1; clone size: NA; V gene: TRBV15; D gene: TRBD2
CDR3 DNA: TGCAGCGTTGGGACCCCCGGAGAGACCCAGTACTTC; CDR3 protein: CSVGTPGETQYF; J gene: TRBJ2-5; clone size: NA; V gene: TRBV29-1; D gene: NA
CDR3 DNA: TGCGCCAGCAGCCCCGGACAGCTTAATTCACCCCTCCACTTT; CDR3 protein: CASSPGQLNSPLHF; J gene: TRBJ1-6; clone size: few; V gene: TRBV5-1; D gene: NA
CDR3 DNA: TGCGCCAGCAGCTCCATGACAGAGAACACTGAAGCTTTCTTT; CDR3 protein: CASSSMTENTEAFF; J gene: TRBJ1-1; clone size: NA; V gene: TRBV5-1; D gene: NA
CDR3 DNA: TGTGCCAGCAGCAGAGAGGCTCACACAGATACGCAGTATTTT; CDR3 protein: CASSREAHTDTQYF; J gene: TRBJ2-3; clone size: NA; V gene: TRBV7-2; D gene: NA
CDR3 DNA: TGTGCCAGCAGAATGGACTTTCGCACCGGGGAGCTGTTTTTT; CDR3 protein: CASRMDFRTGELFF; J gene: TRBJ2-2; clone size: NA; V gene: TRBV9; D gene: NA
CDR3 DNA: TGCAGCGTCACGACAGGGGATGGCTACACCTTC; CDR3 protein: CSVTTGDGYTF; J gene: TRBJ1-2; clone size: NA; V gene: TRBV29-1; D gene: TRBD1
CDR3 DNA: TGTGCTAGTGTCCAACCGGGGAGCACTGAAGCTTTCTTT; CDR3 protein: CASVQPGSTEAFF; J gene: TRBJ1-1; clone size: NA; V gene: TRBV12-5; D gene: NA
CDR3 DNA: TGCGCCAGCAGCCTTCAGGGCAATAGACAATCACCCCTCCACTTT; CDR3 protein: CASSLQGNRQSPLHF; J gene: TRBJ1-6; clone size: NA; V gene: TRBV4-1; D gene: NA
CDR3 DNA: TGTGCCAGCAGTTTATCTGGGGCCGCCTCCTACGAGCAGTACTTC; CDR3 protein: CASSLSGAASYEQYF; J gene: TRBJ2-7; clone size: NA; V gene: TRBV27; D gene: NA
CDR3 DNA: TGCGCCAGCAGCCAAGATCTTGGCGGGAGGGCCTACTACGAGCAGTACTTC; CDR3 protein: CASSQDLGGRAYYEQYF; J gene: TRBJ2-7; clone size: NA; V gene: TRBV4-1; D gene: TRBD2
CDR3 DNA: TGTGCCAGTAGTATAGGAAGGACAGTCAATCAGCCCCAGCATTTT; CDR3 protein: CASSIGRTVNQPQHF; J gene: TRBJ1-5; clone size: NA; V gene: TRBV19; D gene: NA
CDR3 DNA: TGTGCCAGCAGCTTATATGGGAGTGACACCGGGGAGCTGTTTTTT; CDR3 protein: CASSLYGSDTGELFF; J gene: TRBJ2-2; clone size: NA; V gene: TRBV7-3; D gene: NA
CDR3 DNA: TGCGCCAGCAACTTCGACAGGGAATTTCTCTATGGCTACACCTTC; CDR3 protein: CASNFDREFLYGYTF; J gene: TRBJ1-2; clone size: NA; V gene: TRBV5-1; D gene: TRBD1
CDR3 DNA: TGTGCCAGCAGCCCGCCTTCAGGCCCTGGGGCCAACGTCCTGACTTTC; CDR3 protein: CASSPPSGPGANVLTF; J gene: TRBJ2-6; clone size: NA; V gene: TRBV7-6; D gene: NA
CDR3 DNA: TGTGCCAGCAGCAAAGAACAGCTTTTAAGTAATGAGCAGTTCTTC; CDR3 protein: CASSKEQLLSNEQFF; J gene: TRBJ2-1; clone size: NA; V gene: TRBV21-1; D gene: NA
CDR3 DNA: TGTGCCAGCAGCTTAGATCAAGGCGTTGGCTACACCTTC; CDR3 protein: CASSLDQGVGYTF; J gene: TRBJ1-2; clone size: NA; V gene: TRBV7-8; D gene: NA
CDR3 DNA: TGCGCCAGCAAACTTGACAGGAACACTGAAGCTTTCTTT; CDR3 protein: CASKLDRNTEAFF; J gene: TRBJ1-1; clone size: NA; V gene: TRBV4-3; D gene: NA
CDR3 DNA: TGTGCCAGCAGTGAAGGACAGGGAAACACCATATATTTT; CDR3 protein: CASSEGQGNTIYF; J gene: TRBJ1-3; clone size: NA; V gene: TRBV2; D gene: NA
CDR3 DNA: TGTGCCAGCAGCTTCGGGGGAGGGGAGCTGTTTTTT; CDR3 protein: CASSFGGGELFF; J gene: TRBJ2-2; clone size: NA; V gene: TRBV7-6; D gene: NA
CDR3 DNA: TGCAGTGGAAGGGTGAATGAAAAACTGTTTTTT; CDR3 protein: CSGRVNEKLFF; J gene: TRBJ1-4; clone size: NA; V gene: TRBV20-1; D gene: NA
CDR3 DNA: TGTGCCAGCAGGCTGGGACAGGGGAACACTGAAGCTTTCTTT; CDR3 protein: CASRLGQGNTEAFF; J gene: TRBJ1-1; clone size: NA; V gene: TRBV27; D gene: TRBD1
CDR3 DNA: TGTGCCAGCAGCCCATCGGCGGAAGCCAAAAACATTCAGTACTTC; CDR3 protein: CASSPSAEAKNIQYF; J gene: TRBJ2-4; clone size: NA; V gene: TRBV7-2; D gene: NA